This TCR beta chain was recorded in a study of beta chain features in type 1 diabetes. Expressed TCRB transcripts were sequenced after all isolated RNA was converted to cDNA. Here immunoSEQ multiplex PCR was the method, and the copy in TCRdb shows in-frame clones only, minus some. The sample lists tens of thousands of clones, under 35% seen once, with 0.35% to 0.45% in the top ten. Germline CDR1 reads SGHAT; CDR2 reads FQNNGV. The CDR3 covers 15 residues. Trimming removed 3 bases at V and 2 bases at J, with 13 bases between. Sequencing used stem cell memory CD4+ T cells from blood. This chain uses TRBV11-2 with TRBJ2-5, with D tentatively TRBD2 (6 bases). The source is a woman under 30 in good health. CDR3 sequence reads: CASSLSFGGQETQYF. The CDR3, as DNA: TGTGCCAGCAGCTTGAGTTTCGGGGGTCAAGAGACCCAGTACTTC.